The sequence of this TCR beta chain was determined in a study of human T cells and chemical hapten exposure. Study results and limitations: The study found that PT1 expanded TCR counts correlated positively with patch test score. The formation of large CDR3 similarity clusters by expanded TCRs significantly exceeded that of controls.

Looked up from germline, CDR1 is KGHSH and CDR2 is LQKENI. V shed 3 bases, J shed 1 base, and the junction held 9 bases outside the gene matches. The CDR3 is 17 residues long. This clonotype has just a few counts. What it binds is not known. Attachment of unique molecular identifiers to individual cDNA molecules was performed in the library. MiXCR was run by TCRdb on the reads, yielding one entry per CDR3 protein. The table has several thousand distinct CDR3 sequences, around 49% seen once; the top ten hold around 3.2%. Regarding treatment: therapeutic diphenylcyclopropenone sensitization with weekly scalp DPC. People who gave samples had alopecia, were 18 to 70 years old, and were suitable for DPC.

The V gene is TRBV18, the J gene TRBJ2-3; 8 nucleotides line up with TRBD2. Sequenced here: whole blood, sampled before DPC sensitization or 2, 6, or about 24 weeks after (not recorded which). The TCR was taken from an adult with alopecia areata. Some clones in this sample may be carry-over from other donors' samples. This table probably holds off-target reads from a library built for another chain. The CDR3: CASSPRGAGAGTDTQYF. CDR3 coding DNA: TGTGCCAGCTCACCCCGGGGAGCGGGAGCCGGCACAGATACGCAGTATTTT. Supplemented by reference TRBV18 and TRBJ2-3, the full variable domain reads NAGVMQNPRHLVRRRGQEARLRCSPMKGHSHVYWYRQLPEEGLKFMVYLQKENIIDESGMPKERFSAEFPKEGPSILRIQQVVRGDSAAYFCASSPRGAGAGTDTQYFGPGTRLTVL.